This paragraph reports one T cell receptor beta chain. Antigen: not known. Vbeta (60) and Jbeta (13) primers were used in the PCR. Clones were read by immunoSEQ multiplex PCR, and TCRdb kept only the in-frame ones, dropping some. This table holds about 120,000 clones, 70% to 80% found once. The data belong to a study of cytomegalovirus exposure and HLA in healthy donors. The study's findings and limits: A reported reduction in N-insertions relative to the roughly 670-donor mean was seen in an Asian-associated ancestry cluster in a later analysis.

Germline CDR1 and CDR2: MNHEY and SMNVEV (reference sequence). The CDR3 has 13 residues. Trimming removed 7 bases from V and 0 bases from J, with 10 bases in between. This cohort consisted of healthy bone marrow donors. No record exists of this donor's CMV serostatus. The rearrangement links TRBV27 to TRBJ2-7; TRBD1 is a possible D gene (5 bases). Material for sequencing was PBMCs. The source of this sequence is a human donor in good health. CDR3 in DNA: TGTGCCAGCAAAAGGGGCGCCTCCTACGAGCAGTACTTC. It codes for CASKRGASYEQYF.